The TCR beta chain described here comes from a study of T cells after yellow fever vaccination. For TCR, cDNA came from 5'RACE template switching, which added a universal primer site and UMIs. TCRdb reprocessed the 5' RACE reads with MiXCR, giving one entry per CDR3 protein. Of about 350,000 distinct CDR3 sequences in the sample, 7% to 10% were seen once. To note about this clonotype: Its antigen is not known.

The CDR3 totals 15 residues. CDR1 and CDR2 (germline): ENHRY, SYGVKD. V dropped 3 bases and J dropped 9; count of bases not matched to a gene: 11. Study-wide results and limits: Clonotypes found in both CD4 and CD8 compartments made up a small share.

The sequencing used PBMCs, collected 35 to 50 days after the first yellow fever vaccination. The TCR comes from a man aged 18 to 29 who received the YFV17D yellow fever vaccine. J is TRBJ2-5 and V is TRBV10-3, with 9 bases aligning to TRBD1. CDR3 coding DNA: TGTGCCATCAGTGAAGTGGGACAGGGCAGTGAGGCCCAGTACTTC. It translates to CAISEVGQGSEAQYF.